This TCR beta chain was documented in a study of blood T cells in healthy people across ages. With a J-beta primer mix and a sample-barcoded 5' primer, a second PCR ran roughly 7 to 11 cycles. MiXCR, run by TCRdb on the 5' RACE reads, gives a single entry per CDR3 protein. The sample lists fewer than 1,200,000 distinct CDR3 sequences, about 25% seen once, with about 0.72% in the top ten. This clonotype was recorded a few times. Germline CDR1 is SGDLS and CDR2 is YYNGEE. The CDR3 totals 14 residues. The V gene lost 6 bases and the J gene lost 2 bases, with 12 bases spanning the gap. Separately, the same data were catalogued under a study of T cells of mothers and their children. That paper adds: A few healthy Caucasian mothers gave samples, and so did their six children.

The sequence was collected from a girl aged 2-15 years in good health. Sequencing input: blood. V and J are TRBV9 and TRBJ2-1; D unresolved. This CDR3 reads CASNHNLAYNEQFF. The CDR3 bases are TGTGCCAGCAACCACAACTTGGCCTACAATGAGCAGTTCTTC.